The 6 T cell receptor beta chains presented below share a single source sample, sequenced in a study of regulatory T cells in long-lasting Graves disease (dated by TCRdb to about 2021). The sample's time point label is to be understood as: newly diagnosed GD, antithyroid drugs for less than 3 months. RNA was extracted from PBMCs in TRIzol for both TCR sequencing and RNA sequencing. Receptors were amplified or captured by multiplex PCR. The instrument was an Illumina HiSeq 4000. CDR3 regions were amplified by Arm-PCR with iRepertoire HTBI primers to construct TCR beta libraries. TCRdb applied fastp at Q25 and MiXCR to the public reads, then kept only in-frame beta chains. Each entry merges the rows of one CDR3 protein and shows their most common DNA and genes. The sample contains 500,000 to 700,000 distinct CDR3 sequences, 16% of them found a single time. The ten most abundant clones make up under 20% of the sample.

The sample was also reused in another study, on T cells in Graves' hyperthyroidism and ophthalmopathy.

The source material was peripheral blood mononuclear cells (PBMCs), sampled at new diagnosis, from a patient treated with antithyroid drugs. The receptor source for this set is a woman aged 25 to 39 with Graves disease. Donor details come from another sample of the same person, matched by shared clones.

V and J are TRBV27 and TRBJ1-5, with D possibly TRBD1 on 5 matching bases. The CDR3 spans 11 residues. Looked up from germline, CDR1 is MNHEY and CDR2 is SMNVEV (reference sequence). V was trimmed by 5 bases and J by 8 bases, leaving 7 bases between them. This CDR3 reads CASSGGKPQHF. The CDR3, as DNA: TGTGCCAGCAGTGGGGGGAAGCCCCAGCATTTT.

The rearrangement links TRBV3-1 to TRBJ2-2; D is ambiguous. CDR1 is LGHDT, CDR2 YNNKEL, per germline (reference sequence). V was trimmed by 5 bases and J by 0 bases, leaving 7 bases between them. CDR3 length: 14 residues. CDR3 DNA sequence: TGTGCCAGCAGCTGGATAGCGAACACCGGGGAGCTGTTTTTT. Translating it yields CASSWIANTGELFF. The complete variable domain, with remaining parts taken from reference TRBV3-1 and TRBJ2-2, reads DTAVSQTPKYLVTQMGNDKSIKCEQNLGHDTMYWYKQDSKKFLKIMFSYNNKELIINETVPNRFSPKSPDKAHLNLHINSLELGDSAVYFCASSWIANTGELFFGEGSRLTVL.

This clonotype was seen repeatedly, ten times or more. J is TRBJ2-7 and V is TRBV6-1, with no clear D. V dropped 9 bases and J dropped 4 bases, with 13 bases sitting between them. Germline CDR1 reads MNHNS; CDR2 reads SASEGT. The CDR3 is made up of 12 amino acids. The CDR3, as DNA: TGTGCCAGTCGCTCCCTGGCTTACGAGCAGTACTTC. It translates to CASRSLAYEQYF.

This clonotype was counted between two and nine times. This chain joins TRBV10-3 and TRBJ2-1, with D tentatively TRBD2 (6 bases). The CDR3 loop spans 14 amino acids. CDR1 and CDR2 (germline): ENHRY, SYGVKD. Trimming shortened V by 10 bases and J by 7 bases, and 20 bases separated the two germline ends. As DNA, the CDR3 is TGTGCCACAAACCGACCGGACTATGGGAATGAGCAGTTCTTC. Translation: CATNRPDYGNEQFF.

The table lists this clonotype with many counts. The chain has TRBV28 and TRBJ1-5; D ambiguous. CDR1 and CDR2 from the germline V gene are MDHEN and SYDVKM. The CDR3 covers 12 residues. V was shortened by 5 bases and J by 4 bases, with 6 bases between the two germline ends. CDR3 protein: CASSRLNQPQHF. CDR3 DNA: TGTGCCAGCAGTCGCCTGAATCAGCCCCAGCATTTT.

This clonotype was counted many times. This chain's CDR3 is CSARKGNMGEKLFF. CDR3 bases: TGCAGTGCGCGAAAGGGGAATATGGGTGAAAAACTGTTTTTT. This chain uses TRBV20-1 with TRBJ1-4; tentative D call: TRBD1 (5 bases). The CDR3 is 14 residues long. The germline gives CDR1 DFQATT, CDR2 SNEGSKA (reference sequence). Trimming removed 6 bases at V and 7 bases at J, with 18 bases between.